The rows below give T cell receptor beta chains drawn from one sample of a study of preoperative IRX-2 immunotherapy in early breast cancer. Assay: immunoSEQ multiplex PCR; the TCRdb copy retains only in-frame clones and omits some. The repertoire consists of over 20,000 clones, with over 75% occurring once and the leading ten covering over 1%. The specimen comprised lymph node tissue, sampled after IRX-2 immunotherapy. All receptors come from a human donor with breast cancer. The CDR3 runs from the conserved cysteine through the conserved F or W. A D gene is named only where the DNA matches it firmly. Not every row has a clone size; where given, it reads once, few, many or a size class.

d_call | clone_size | j_call | v_call | cdr3_aa | cdr3_nt
TRBD1 | - | TRBJ1-1 | TRBV6-8 | CASQAPGGTEAFF | TGTGCCAGCCAGGCTCCAGGGGGCACTGAAGCTTTCTTT
- | - | TRBJ2-3 | TRBV6-8 | CASRGWGWQDTQYF | TGTGCCAGCAGGGGCTGGGGGTGGCAAGATACGCAGTATTTT
- | - | TRBJ1-5 | TRBV6-8 | CASSSNGQRKNQPQHF | TGTGCCAGCAGTTCAAATGGACAGAGGAAGAATCAGCCCCAGCATTTT
- | few | TRBJ1-1 | TRBV12-5 | CASGLVRGYTEAFF | TGTGCTAGTGGTTTGGTACGGGGCTACACTGAAGCTTTCTTT
TRBD1 | - | TRBJ1-4 | TRBV11-3 | CASSPGQGFEKLFF | TGTGCCAGCAGCCCCGGACAGGGTTTTGAAAAACTGTTTTTT
- | - | TRBJ1-5 | TRBV6-8 | CASSYSRRPGPQHF | TGTGCCAGCAGTTACTCTAGGCGGCCGGGGCCCCAGCATTTT
- | - | TRBJ1-2 | TRBV14 | CASSQDPRATRHGYTF | TGTGCCAGCAGCCAAGATCCCCGGGCCACCCGCCATGGCTACACCTTC
- | - | TRBJ2-7 | TRBV18 | CASSPREGQFLPYEQYF | TGTGCCAGCTCACCCCGGGAGGGACAGTTTCTTCCCTACGAGCAGTACTTC
- | - | TRBJ2-2 | TRBV29-1 | CSAARGQSGTGELFF | TGCAGCGCTGCGAGAGGGCAGAGTGGCACCGGGGAGCTGTTTTTT
- | - | TRBJ1-5 | TRBV28 | CATVQMNQPQHF | TGTGCCACCGTTCAGATGAATCAGCCCCAGCATTTT
- | - | TRBJ1-4 | TRBV6-8 | CASKQNGVEKLFF | TGTGCCAGCAAACAGAACGGGGTTGAAAAACTGTTTTTT
TRBD1 | - | TRBJ1-3 | TRBV19 | CASSTTGGRNTIYF | TGTGCCAGTAGTACGACAGGGGGTCGAAACACCATATATTTT
- | - | TRBJ1-1 | TRBV18 | CASSPTAGNTEAFF | TGTGCCAGCTCACCGACGGCAGGGAACACTGAAGCTTTCTTT
- | few | TRBJ2-2 | TRBV5-1 | CASSQGGTPGELFF | TGCGCCAGCAGCCAAGGAGGTACTCCGGGGGAGCTGTTTTTT
TRBD1 | - | TRBJ1-6 | TRBV6-8 | CASSYGTGYNSPLHF | TGTGCCAGCAGTTACGGGACAGGCTATAATTCACCCCTCCACTTT
- | once | TRBJ1-1 | TRBV19 | CASSIRGDEAFF | TGTGCCAGTAGTATCAGAGGCGATGAAGCTTTCTTT
- | - | TRBJ1-4 | TRBV30 | CAWGPRRNEKLFF | TGTGCCTGGGGACCAAGAAGGAATGAAAAACTGTTTTTT
TRBD1 | once | TRBJ2-1 | TRBV19 | CASIKGAGFNNEQFF | TGTGCCAGCATCAAGGGGGCAGGGTTTAACAATGAGCAGTTCTTC
TRBD1 | - | TRBJ1-2 | TRBV6-8 | CASSAPGQGGGYTF | TGTGCCAGCAGTGCCCCGGGACAGGGAGGCGGCTACACCTTC
- | once | TRBJ2-1 | TRBV6-8 | CASSKDRHNEQFF | TGTGCCAGCAGCAAAGATCGGCACAATGAGCAGTTCTTC
- | - | TRBJ1-1 | TRBV10-2 | CASSESGGTTEAFF | TGCGCCAGCAGTGAGTCGGGGGGGACCACTGAAGCTTTCTTT
- | - | TRBJ1-1 | TRBV19 | CASRRARGNTEAFF | TGTGCCAGTAGACGGGCCAGGGGGAACACTGAAGCTTTCTTT
- | - | TRBJ1-1 | TRBV30 | CAQIRGPVGTEAFF | TGTGCCCAGATCCGGGGGCCGGTGGGCACTGAAGCTTTCTTT
TRBD1 | once | TRBJ2-5 | TRBV9 | CASSPPGQGARAQYF | TGTGCCAGCAGCCCCCCGGGACAGGGGGCTAGGGCCCAGTACTTC
TRBD2 | - | TRBJ2-2 | TRBV29-1 | CSVDFGGLAGAPPGELFF | TGCAGCGTTGACTTCGGCGGACTAGCGGGGGCCCCTCCCGGGGAGCTGTTTTTT
- | - | TRBJ1-4 | TRBV5-1 | CASSLGRGATNEKLFF | TGCGCCAGCAGCCTTGGACGAGGGGCAACTAATGAAAAACTGTTTTTT
- | - | TRBJ1-1 | TRBV5-1 | CASSSRGFKNTEAFF | TGCGCCAGCAGCTCCCGGGGCTTTAAGAACACTGAAGCTTTCTTT
TRBD2 | - | TRBJ2-7 | TRBV5-1 | CASSWGLAAHITYEQYF | TGCGCCAGCAGCTGGGGACTAGCGGCACATATAACCTACGAGCAGTACTTC
TRBD1 | - | TRBJ1-1 | TRBV11-3 | CASSSPGQGLMNTEAFF | TGTGCCAGCAGCTCCCCAGGACAGGGACTCATGAACACTGAAGCTTTCTTT
- | - | TRBJ2-1 | TRBV11-3 | CASIRTPGLSYNEQFF | TGTGCCAGCATAAGAACGCCGGGACTCTCCTACAATGAGCAGTTCTTC
- | - | TRBJ1-2 | TRBV28 | CASRLRTGGYTF | TGTGCCAGCAGGCTACGGACGGGTGGCTACACCTTC
TRBD2 | - | TRBJ2-4 | TRBV29-1 | CSVGRGGNIQYF | TGCAGCGTTGGTCGGGGAGGGAACATTCAGTACTTC
- | - | TRBJ1-4 | TRBV7-6 | CASSLMGATNEKLFF | TGTGCCAGCAGCTTAATGGGAGCAACTAATGAAAAACTGTTTTTT
- | - | TRBJ1-1 | TRBV6-8 | CAIRAFGDMNTEAFF | TGTGCCATCAGGGCATTTGGGGACATGAACACTGAAGCTTTCTTT
- | - | TRBJ2-3 | TRBV4-1 | CASSQEADTQYF | TGCGCCAGCAGCCAAGAGGCAGATACGCAGTATTTT
TRBD1 | - | TRBJ1-6 | TRBV12-5 | CASGGQGRNSPLHF | TGTGCTAGTGGAGGACAGGGACGGAATTCACCCCTCCACTTT
- | - | TRBJ1-2 | TRBV16 | CASSLGTSYGYTF | TGTGCCAGCAGCCTCGGGACATCGTATGGCTACACCTTC
- | - | TRBJ1-1 | TRBV29-1 | CSTLRRRGTEAFF | TGCAGCACTTTGAGGCGGAGGGGAACTGAAGCTTTCTTT
- | - | TRBJ1-1 | TRBV19 | CASSIEGQNTEAFF | TGTGCCAGTAGTATTGAGGGACAGAACACTGAAGCTTTCTTT
TRBD1 | - | TRBJ1-1 | TRBV6-8 | CAISQTGLEAFF | TGTGCCATCAGCCAGACAGGGCTTGAAGCTTTCTTT
- | once | TRBJ2-7 | TRBV18 | CASSPRDLAYEQYF | TGTGCCAGCTCACCAAGGGACCTCGCCTACGAGCAGTACTTC
TRBD1 | - | TRBJ2-7 | TRBV5-1 | CASSTRTGNGEQYF | TGCGCCAGCAGCACAAGGACAGGGAATGGCGAGCAGTACTTC
- | - | TRBJ1-2 | TRBV4-1 | CASSQYLNQKRGDYGYTF | TGCGCCAGCAGCCAGTACTTAAACCAAAAACGAGGAGACTATGGCTACACCTTC
- | - | TRBJ2-3 | TRBV5-1 | CASSLLRGSTDTQYF | TGCGCCAGCAGCTTGCTCAGGGGAAGCACAGATACGCAGTATTTT
TRBD1 | - | TRBJ1-4 | TRBV19 | CASSLSPGQPNEKLFF | TGTGCCAGTAGCCTATCACCGGGACAGCCTAATGAAAAACTGTTTTTT
TRBD1 | once | TRBJ1-4 | TRBV10-2 | CASSESTGGWGREKLFF | TGCGCCAGCAGTGAGTCGACAGGGGGCTGGGGGCGAGAAAAACTGTTTTTT
TRBD1 | - | TRBJ1-2 | TRBV19 | CASRRQGNYGYTF | TGTGCCAGTAGGCGACAGGGGAACTATGGCTACACCTTC
TRBD1 | few | TRBJ1-4 | TRBV19 | CASSFPGQAINEKLFF | TGTGCCAGTAGTTTTCCGGGACAGGCCATAAATGAAAAACTGTTTTTT
TRBD1 | - | TRBJ2-7 | TRBV29-1 | CSASRQGSGEQYF | TGCAGCGCATCCCGACAGGGTTCGGGCGAGCAGTACTTC
- | - | TRBJ1-1 | TRBV6-7 | CASSYSKYPLGAFF | TGTGCCAGCAGTTACTCGAAGTATCCCCTGGGGGCTTTCTTT